This TCR beta chain was profiled in a study of T cells in Graves' hyperthyroidism and ophthalmopathy. This clonotype was counted between two and nine times. What it binds is not known. The CDR3 regions of TCR beta were amplified from RNA transcripts. Researchers ran a first-round RT-PCR on the TCR CDR3 using the HTBI primer set. From the multiplex PCR reads, TCRdb called clonotypes with MiXCR, one entry per CDR3 protein. The table has over 650,000 distinct CDR3 sequences, just under 45% seen once. Study-level results: Ophthalmopathy was identified by the model a median about 6.8 months ahead of onset.

This CDR3 spans 14 amino acids. V shed 2 bases and J shed 7 bases, with 12 bases lying between them. CDR1 and CDR2 from the germline V gene are MNHEY and SVGAGI. The TCR originated in an adult man with Graves' disease, either hyperthyroidism or ophthalmopathy (not recorded which). This chain joins TRBV6-5 and TRBJ1-5; possibly TRBD1 for D (6 bases). The sample consisted of peripheral blood or thyroid tissue (not recorded which). CDR3 amino acids: CASSYPQGLQPQHF. In DNA, the CDR3 is TGTGCCAGCAGTTACCCCCAGGGGCTCCAGCCCCAGCATTTT.